The text below deals with one TCR beta chain. The table lists this clone with a count of one. Its antigen remains unidentified. There are no base qualities to consult, and no much larger clone falls within one base. The data were taken from a study of cytomegalovirus exposure and HLA in healthy donors (dated by TCRdb to about 2017). Some background on the complete study: According to a later analysis, one platform produced both the roughly 120 validation repertoires and the approximately 600 repertoires of the first cohort. The study aimed to test whether cataloging public T cell receptors could reveal signatures of past pathogen exposure. A separate validation cohort of roughly 120 different subjects was used in addition to the 666-subject first cohort. The study combined high-throughput TCR immunosequencing, statistical association of individual TCRs with disease status, and machine learning to predict cytomegalovirus infection status.

The library was obtained by the immunoSEQ multiplex PCR assay. Concerning the study's data processing: A statistical classification framework was built for diagnosing cytomegalovirus status from the catalog of TCR beta chain sequences. TCRdb obtained this table from immuneACCESS and retained in-frame rearrangements with V and J assigned. These tables miss some clones; where compared with another copy, unresolved V genes account for less than half of the shortfall, and the remainder is unexplained. Clonal size and the V and J genes are those of that table, whereas D and trimming came from the DNA. The sample table records tens of thousands of clones; approximately 96% of these occur just once. The biggest ten clones account for 4.5% of the sample. The full study reports these points: The authors suggested that the approach could potentially be extended to other disease states and immunological phenotypes. The study gave a list of about 170 TCR beta chains associated with cytomegalovirus. The classifier was reported to diagnose cytomegalovirus status with high specificity and sensitivity in both the original cohort and the validation cohort. The validation cohort had no HLA typing available for a later analysis, so co-occurrence within that cohort was assessed over all 120 or so repertoires. Subsequent analysis determined that TCRs grouped into clusters in the first cohort also showed a tendency toward co-occurrence across the 120 or so validation repertoires, and approximately 94% of cluster scores exceeded 0. Three of the identified cytomegalovirus-associated TCR beta chains were confirmed in vitro to be specific for cytomegalovirus antigens. Across donors, most TCR sequences were observed very rarely, whereas some public TCRs were present in many individuals.

The donors were included in the validation cohort of roughly 120 subjects, a group kept apart from the roughly 700-subject first cohort. The CDR3 contains 13 residues, cysteine and phenylalanine counted. Just CDR3 DNA is preserved here, 39 bases in frame from base 1. CDR1 and CDR2 are read off the germline V gene (reference sequence) as SGHAT and FQDESV. V is reduced by 5 bases and J by 1 base, leaving a spacing of 9 bases between them. This chain is built from TRBV11-1 and TRBJ2-7, with the D gene not clear enough to name. This sequence was found in a woman under 30 in good health and CMV-seropositive. Sequencing input: PBMCs. In nucleotides, the sequence is TGTGCCAGCAGCGTTGGGCGATCCTACGAGCAGTACTTC. Its protein reads: CASSVGRSYEQYF.